Presented here are 32 T cell receptor beta chains from one specimen sequenced in a study of STAT5B mutations in CD4+ large granular lymphocyte leukemia. Data came from immunoSEQ multiplex PCR; TCRdb stores just in-frame clones and leaves some out. The top ten hold less than 2% of the sample, which has about 48,000 clones, 55% to 75% seen once. Sequencing was carried out using CD4+ T cells from blood buffy coats. The receptors derive from a human donor in good health.

Judged by abundance, this clone is medium-sized. The J gene is TRBJ1-6, the V gene TRBV11-1; unclear D gene. The ends were cut back, 8 bases at V and 4 bases at J, with 9 bases in the middle. The germline CDR1 and CDR2 sequences are SGHAT and FQDESV (reference sequence). The CDR3 is 13 amino acids. DNA for the CDR3: TGTGCCAGCGCCGTGGGGTATAATTCACCCCTCCACTTT. Translated: CASAVGYNSPLHF.

The chain recombines TRBV2 with TRBJ2-5; D gene uncertain. This CDR3 region has 12 residues. Germline V gene lookup returns CDR1 SNHLY and CDR2 FYNNEI. V lost 8 bases and J 0 bases, leaving 7 bases between the germline ends. The CDR3: CASLLYQETQYF. CDR3 in DNA: TGTGCCAGCTTGCTGTACCAAGAGACCCAGTACTTC.

The chain recombines TRBV5-6 with TRBJ2-2, with TRBD2 identical over 8 bases. V shed 6 bases and J 7 bases; nucleotides not matched to a gene: 2. This CDR3 region has 12 residues. The germline CDR1 and CDR2 sequences are SGHDT and YYEEEE. Here the CDR3 reads CASTSGYGELFF. The CDR3 DNA reads as TGTGCCAGCACTAGCGGGTACGGGGAGCTGTTTTTT.

The chain employs TRBV5-1 and TRBJ2-5; D remains unclear. The germline gives CDR1 SGHRS, CDR2 YFSETQ. V lost 0 bases and J lost 5, with 5 bases in between. This CDR3 comprises 12 residues. In DNA form, the CDR3 reads TGCGCCAGCAGCTTGGCCTTCGAGACCCAGTACTTC. Its protein is CASSLAFETQYF. Full variable domain (rest looked up from reference TRBV5-1 and TRBJ2-5): KAGVTQTPRYLIKTRGQQVTLSCSPISGHRSVSWYQQTPGQGLQFLFEYFSETQRNKGNFPGRFSGRQFSNSRSEMNVSTLELGDSALYLCASSLAFETQYFGPGTRLLVL.

This clone turned up a few times. The chain has TRBV7-2 and TRBJ1-2; no firm D call. This CDR3 is 15 amino acids long. The V gene lost 5 bases and the J gene lost 5 bases, with 18 bases spanning the gap. Germline V gene data show CDR1 as SGHTA and CDR2 as FQGNSA. The chain's CDR3 is CASSSQAGPVYGYTF. DNA for the CDR3: TGTGCCAGCAGCAGCCAGGCAGGTCCTGTGTATGGCTACACCTTC.

The chain joins TRBV28 to TRBJ2-1, with 8 bases fitting TRBD2. V trimming: 3 bases; J trimming: 15 bases; junction bases outside the gene matches: 10. Germline V gives CDR1 MDHEN, CDR2 SYDVKM. The CDR3 has 13 residues. In DNA, the CDR3 is TGTGCCAGCAGTTTGGCTAGCGGGCTGGGGGGGTTCTTC. Translation: CASSLASGLGGFF.

J is TRBJ1-1 and V is TRBV5-1, with 7 bases aligning to TRBD1. V lost 4 bases to trimming and J lost 1 base; unmatched junction nucleotides: 10. CDR3 length: 16 residues. In germline, CDR1 is SGHRS, CDR2 YFSETQ. The CDR3 DNA reads as TGCGCCAGCAGCCAATGGGACAGCAATTGGAACACTGAAGCTTTCTTT. Translation gives CASSQWDSNWNTEAFF.

The V gene is TRBV5-6, the J gene TRBJ1-5; no clear D. The germline V gene has CDR1 SGHDT and CDR2 YYEEEE. The CDR3 spans 12 residues. Between the trimmed V and J ends, which lost 0 bases and 7 bases, there was a span of 5 bases. The CDR3, as DNA: TGTGCCAGCAGCTTGGAATCGCAGCCCCAGCATTTT. As protein: CASSLESQPQHF.

This clone was seen just once. V gene TRBV4-1 combines with J gene TRBJ2-1; 7 nucleotides align to TRBD2. Germline values: CDR1 MGHRA, CDR2 YSYEKL. This CDR3 spans 15 amino acids. After removal of 0 bases from V and 10 bases from J, the junction contained 9 bases not matched to a gene. The CDR3 protein is CASSQDRDYSEEQFF. DNA of the CDR3: TGCGCCAGCAGCCAAGATCGGGACTATTCGGAAGAGCAGTTCTTC.

Only a few counts were recorded for this clone. The chain is built from TRBV9 and TRBJ1-6, with D possibly matching TRBD1 (5 bases). V lost 2 bases and J 7 bases, leaving 7 bases between the germline ends. CDR1 is SGDLS, CDR2 YYNGEE, per germline. The CDR3 extends over 13 amino acids. CDR3 bases: TGTGCCAGCAGCGTGGGGGGAAATTCACCCCTCCACTTT. Residues: CASSVGGNSPLHF.

This chain uses TRBV28 with TRBJ1-1; 7 positions agree with TRBD1. There are 13 residues in the CDR3. Germline V gives CDR1 MDHEN, CDR2 SYDVKM. With 6 bases clipped from V and 1 base from J, the junction kept 2 bases outside the gene matches. The CDR3 DNA sequence: TGTGCCAGCAGCGGACAGGCGAACACTGAAGCTTTCTTT. As protein: CASSGQANTEAFF.

In DNA form, the CDR3 reads TGTGCCAGCAGCCTCCAGTGGGGTTCCTCACCCCTCCACTTT. This codes for CASSLQWGSSPLHF. The V gene is TRBV7-9, the J gene TRBJ1-6; D not certain. The CDR3 consists of 14 residues. CDR1 is SEHNR and CDR2 is FQNEAQ in the germline V gene (reference sequence). The ends were cut back, 5 bases at V and 10 bases at J, with 15 bases in the middle.

This clone was recorded a few times. The chain uses TRBV7-8 and TRBJ1-1; TRBD1 aligns across 9 bases. Germline V CDR1 and CDR2: SGHVS, FQNEAQ. J lost 10 bases, V lost 5 bases, and 5 bases had no gene match. The CDR3 contains 12 residues. The DNA for the CDR3 is TGTGCCAGCAGCCATGGGACAGGGTCAGCTTTCTTT. Its translation: CASSHGTGSAFF.

This clone was picked up a small number of times. The rearrangement uses TRBV29-1 and TRBJ2-2; D might be TRBD2 (6 bases). Germline V lookup: CDR1 SQVTM, CDR2 ANQGSEA. Trimming shortened V by 4 bases and J by 0 bases, and 12 bases separated the two germline ends. The CDR3 runs to 15 residues. The CDR3 sequence is CSVAVVAANTGELFF. CDR3 bases: TGCAGCGTTGCTGTCGTAGCGGCGAACACCGGGGAGCTGTTTTTT.

This clone was detected once. This chain uses TRBV7-2 with TRBJ2-5; D uncertain. This CDR3 region has 11 residues. The V end was cut by 5 bases, the J end by 4 bases, with 5 bases between. CDR1 is SGHTA and CDR2 is FQGNSA in the germline V gene. CDR3 in amino acids: CASSPLETQYF. DNA for the CDR3: TGTGCCAGCAGCCCTTTAGAGACCCAGTACTTC.

In its sample, this clone was seen once. The chain combines TRBV5-4 with TRBJ2-5; either TRBD1 or TRBD2 may supply D (5 bases each). V lost 4 bases and J lost 2, with 12 bases in between. Germline V CDR1 and CDR2: SGHNT, YYREEE (reference sequence). This CDR3 has 14 residues. The CDR3 DNA reads TGTGCCAGCAGCCCCGAATGGGGGCAAGAGACCCAGTACTTC. This codes for CASSPEWGQETQYF. Complete variable domain (other parts from reference TRBV5-4 and TRBJ2-5): ETGVTQSPTHLIKTRGQQVTLRCSSQSGHNTVSWYQQALGQGPQFIFQYYREEENGRGNFPPRFSGLQFPNYSSELNVNALELDDSALYLCASSPEWGQETQYFGPGTRLLVL.

CDR3 protein: CASSLAGGDTGELFF. The DNA of the CDR3 is TGCGCCAGCAGCTTGGCTGGCGGCGACACCGGGGAGCTGTTTTTT. This sequence joins TRBV5-1 and TRBJ2-2, with D uncertain. Germline V gene lookup returns CDR1 SGHRS and CDR2 YFSETQ. V lost 0 bases, J lost 3 bases, and 9 bases lay in between. CDR3 length: 15 amino acids. The variable domain in full, with the rest retrieved from reference TRBV5-1 and TRBJ2-2, is KAGVTQTPRYLIKTRGQQVTLSCSPISGHRSVSWYQQTPGQGLQFLFEYFSETQRNKGNFPGRFSGRQFSNSRSEMNVSTLELGDSALYLCASSLAGGDTGELFFGEGSRLTVL.

This chain connects TRBV9 to TRBJ2-5, with TRBD2 matching 8 bases. Per germline, CDR1 SGDLS and CDR2 YYNGEE. There are 16 residues in the CDR3. V lost 4 bases and J lost 6; bases outside the gene matches: 14. This chain's CDR3 is CASSPRGSGEWQTQYF. For the CDR3, the DNA is TGTGCCAGCAGCCCCCGGGGTAGCGGGGAGTGGCAGACCCAGTACTTC.

The chain uses TRBV5-4 and TRBJ2-1; 11 nucleotides align to TRBD2. Per germline, CDR1 SGHNT and CDR2 YYREEE (reference sequence). The CDR3 is made up of 13 amino acids. V shed 9 bases, J shed 9 bases, and the junction held 8 bases outside the gene matches. The CDR3 sequence: CATHSGGALEQFF. CDR3 in DNA: TGTGCCACCCATAGCGGGGGGGCCCTTGAGCAGTTCTTC.

This chain joins TRBV30 and TRBJ2-7; D remains unclear. The CDR3 runs 14 residues. CDR1 and CDR2 (germline): GTSNPN, SVGIG (reference sequence). Between the trimmed V and J ends, which lost 1 base and 2 bases, there was a span of 12 bases. The DNA of the CDR3 is TGTGCCTGGAGTGCCGATTATAAACCCTACGAGCAGTACTTC. It translates to CAWSADYKPYEQYF.

The chain is built from TRBV12-2 and TRBJ2-7; TRBD2 reflects the table's D call only, with no check against the DNA. TRBV12-2 is a pseudogene segment. The CDR3 sequence is 15 residues long. This CDR3 is CASRFLAGGAYEQYV. The DNA for the CDR3 is TGTGCAAGTCGCTTTCTAGCGGGGGGTGCCTACGAGCAGTACGTC.

The rearrangement links TRBV6-1 to TRBJ1-4, with 8 bases lining up with TRBD1. V was pared by 3 bases and J by 8 bases, with 8 bases of the junction left unmatched. This CDR3 comprises 15 residues. Germline V lookup: CDR1 MNHNS, CDR2 SASEGT. CDR3 amino acids: CASSEAGGRKEKLFF. The CDR3 DNA sequence: TGTGCCAGCAGTGAGGCAGGGGGCCGTAAGGAAAAACTGTTTTTT.

The chain uses TRBV5-1 and TRBJ2-3; D unresolved. Germline V gives CDR1 SGHRS, CDR2 YFSETQ. The CDR3 is 13 residues long. Trimming removed 4 bases at V and 0 bases at J, with 6 bases between. Here the CDR3 DNA reads TGCGCCAGCAGCAGCCTGAGCACAGATACGCAGTATTTT. Translating it yields CASSSLSTDTQYF.

The chain is built from TRBV11-2 and TRBJ1-1; 7 nucleotides line up with TRBD1. This CDR3 is built from 16 residues. Germline lookup yields CDR1 SGHAT and CDR2 FQNNGV. The V and J ends lost 1 base and 5 bases, in that order; junction bases with no gene match: 10. The DNA of the CDR3 is TGTGCCAGCAGCTTAGTCCCAGGACAGGATGTAACTGAAGCTTTCTTT. It specifies CASSLVPGQDVTEAFF.

The rearrangement uses TRBV6-1 and TRBJ1-6, with D possibly matching TRBD1 (6 bases). Germline loops: CDR1 MNHNS, CDR2 SASEGT. CDR3 length equals 15 residues. Trimming took off 2 bases at V and 8 bases at J, with 13 bases between the two ends. The CDR3 here is CASSEWTQGYSPLHF. The CDR3 DNA follows: TGTGCCAGCAGTGAATGGACCCAGGGGTATTCACCCCTCCACTTT.

The J gene is TRBJ2-5, the V gene TRBV7-9; 9 nucleotides match TRBD2. V was pared by 1 base and J by 2 bases, with 2 bases of the junction left unmatched. Germline V gene data show CDR1 as SEHNR and CDR2 as FQNEAQ (reference sequence). The CDR3 runs to 15 residues. The CDR3 DNA reads as TGTGCCAGCAGCTTAGGCGGGGGGGGTCAAGAGACCCAGTACTTC. The encoded protein is CASSLGGGGQETQYF.

The J gene is TRBJ2-5, the V gene TRBV4-1; unclear D gene. The CDR3 sequence is 15 residues long. The V and J ends lost 0 bases and 1 base respectively, with 9 bases between them. Germline CDR1 reads MGHRA; CDR2 reads YSYEKL. CDR3 nucleotide sequence: TGCGCCAGCAGCCAAGACGTCACCCGCCAAGAGACCCAGTACTTC. It is translated as CASSQDVTRQETQYF.

This clone was counted between two and nine times. The rearrangement uses TRBV2 and TRBJ1-1; 9 bases fit TRBD1. Per the germline V gene, CDR1 is SNHLY and CDR2 is FYNNEI. The CDR3 runs 14 residues. V dropped 8 bases and J dropped 4; count of bases not matched to a gene: 8. CDR3 nucleotide sequence: TGTGCCAGCGGCTCGGGACAGGGCACCACTGAAGCTTTCTTT. This codes for CASGSGQGTTEAFF.

J is TRBJ2-5 and V is TRBV21-1. TRBV21-1 is flagged as a pseudogene. CDR3 length equals 12 residues. The CDR3: CASSQERDPQYF. The CDR3 coding sequence is TGTGCCAGCAGCCAAGAACGGGACCCCCAGTACTTC.

The rearrangement links TRBV11-2 to TRBJ1-3, with a possible D match to TRBD1 (5 bases). V was clipped by 4 bases and J by 0 bases, with 13 bases between them. Germline loops: CDR1 SGHAT, CDR2 FQNNGV. This CDR3 is built from 16 residues. As DNA, the CDR3 is TGTGCCAGCAGCTCAATAGGGGCCTACTCTGGAAACACCATATATTTT. Its translation: CASSSIGAYSGNTIYF.

This clone was detected a few times. This sequence joins TRBV12-5 and TRBJ2-1; 11 bases align to TRBD1. The junction had 7 bases not matched to a gene; V was cut back by 1 base and J by 8 bases. The CDR3 spans 16 residues. Germline-derived CDR1 and CDR2 are LGHNT and FRNRAP. The CDR3 region is CASGLARTGGGDEQFF. The CDR3 DNA sequence: TGTGCTAGTGGTTTGGCCCGGACAGGGGGCGGCGATGAGCAGTTCTTC.

V is TRBV19 and J is TRBJ2-5; D may be TRBD1 (5 bases). The CDR3 extends over 14 amino acids. V lost 3 bases and J lost 4, with 12 bases in between. CDR1 and CDR2 from the germline V gene are LNHDA and SQIVND (reference sequence). The CDR3 DNA reads as TGTGCCAGTAGTATTGACCTGGGGCGAGAGACCCAGTACTTC. Protein sequence: CASSIDLGRETQYF. Using reference TRBV19 and TRBJ2-5 for the parts outside the CDR3, the full variable domain is DGGITQSPKYLFRKEGQNVTLSCEQNLNHDAMYWYRQDPGQGLRLIYYSQIVNDFQKGDIAEGYSVSREKKESFPLTVTSAQKNPTAFYLCASSIDLGRETQYFGPGTRLLVL.